The 21 T cell receptor beta chains in this list originate from one sample, sequenced in a study of shared clonotypes between healthy human individuals. CD45RO-negative, CCR7-positively selected cells formed the naive CD8 fraction, excluding terminally differentiated effector memory CD45RA+ cells. Method: immunoSEQ multiplex PCR; TCRdb's copy keeps in-frame clones and lacks some. The sample carries almost 700,000 clones, 92% recorded once. Material for sequencing was naive CD8+ T cells sorted from blood. The receptors were sampled from a man aged 30 to 45 in good health.

J is TRBJ1-2 and V is TRBV30; D unresolved. This CDR3 has 14 amino acids. CDR1 is GTSNPN, CDR2 SVGIG, per germline (reference sequence). Trimming took off 6 bases at V and 4 bases at J, with 18 bases between the two ends. The CDR3 DNA is TGTGCCTGTGAACGGCAAGGAATAGGCTATGGCTACACCTTC. Residues: CACERQGIGYGYTF. Drawing the rest from reference TRBV30 and TRBJ1-2, the complete variable domain is SQTIHQWPATLVQPVGSPLSLECTVEGTSNPNLYWYRQAAGRGLQLLFYSVGIGQISSEVPQNLSASRPQDRQFILSSKKLLLSDSGFYLCACERQGIGYGYTFGSGTRLTVV.

This chain joins TRBV6-6 and TRBJ2-7; no clear D gene. Per the germline V gene, CDR1 is MNHNY and CDR2 is SVGAGI (reference sequence). The CDR3 covers 16 residues. Trimming cost V 6 bases and J 4 bases, with 22 bases left between them. Here the CDR3 reads CASSGAWARGLYEQYF. The CDR3 DNA reads as TGTGCCAGCAGCGGCGCCTGGGCCCGAGGATTATACGAGCAGTACTTC.

This rearrangement joins TRBV5-1 to TRBJ1-4; weak D call: TRBD1 (5 bases). The CDR3 has 14 amino acids. V was cut by 1 base and J by 5 bases, with 9 bases left in between. The germline CDR1 and CDR2 sequences are SGHRS and YFSETQ. The DNA of the CDR3 is TGCGCCAGCAGCTTGTTGACAGCAAATGAAAAACTGTTTTTT. It specifies CASSLLTANEKLFF.

This sequence joins TRBV4-1 and TRBJ2-1; maybe TRBD1 (6 bases). CDR3 length equals 14 residues. Trimming took off 3 bases at V and 8 bases at J, with 14 bases between the two ends. Looked up from germline, CDR1 is MGHRA and CDR2 is YSYEKL. The CDR3 DNA sequence: TGCGCCAGCAGCCACGAGCCCAGGGGAGATGAGCAGTTCTTC. Protein product: CASSHEPRGDEQFF.

V and J are TRBV11-2 and TRBJ1-1; possible D gene TRBD1, 5 bases. Germline lookup yields CDR1 SGHAT and CDR2 FQNNGV. The CDR3 contains 15 residues. V shed 4 bases and J shed 8 bases, with 20 bases lying between them. Here the CDR3 reads CASSYRTPFREEAFF. CDR3 sequence (DNA): TGTGCCAGCAGCTATAGGACACCTTTTAGGGAAGAAGCTTTCTTT.

About this clone: Mismatch with germline at one junction end may stem from a read error. The chain has TRBV7-6 and TRBJ2-5; 11 bases align to TRBD2. Germline CDR1 and CDR2: SGHVS and FNYEAQ. The CDR3 is 14 amino acids. The DNA of the CDR3 is TGTGCCAGCAGCCTAGCGGGAGGCTGGGAGACCCAGTACTTC. It yields the protein CASSLAGGWETQYF.

The V and J genes are TRBV5-1 and TRBJ2-7, with 9 bases that match TRBD2. Per germline, CDR1 SGHRS and CDR2 YFSETQ. This CDR3 region has 15 residues. The junction had 6 bases not matched to a gene; V was cut back by 2 bases and J by 3 bases. The CDR3 loop reads CASSLIAGEYYEQYF. As DNA, the CDR3 is TGCGCCAGCAGCTTAATAGCGGGAGAATACTACGAGCAGTACTTC.

This rearrangement joins TRBV19 to TRBJ2-1; the D gene is possibly TRBD2 (5 bases). The CDR3 contains 14 residues. In germline, CDR1 is LNHDA, CDR2 SQIVND (reference sequence). Trimming removed 3 bases at V and 6 bases at J, with 12 bases between. CDR3: CASSISVSFNEQFF. The DNA of the CDR3 is TGTGCCAGTAGTATTAGCGTCAGCTTCAATGAGCAGTTCTTC.

The CDR3 spells CSVEERSLYYGYTF. The CDR3 nucleotides are TGCAGCGTTGAAGAAAGAAGCCTATATTATGGCTACACCTTC. This chain links TRBV29-1 with TRBJ1-2; no clear D. The CDR3 length is 14 residues. Germline lookup yields CDR1 SQVTM and CDR2 ANQGSEA. Trimming took 0 bases from V and 5 from J, leaving 13 bases between them.

V usage is TRBV2 and J usage is TRBJ2-6; D perhaps matches TRBD1 (6 bases). Germline CDR1 reads SNHLY; CDR2 reads FYNNEI. The CDR3 runs 20 residues. Trimming removed 0 bases from V and 0 bases from J, with 18 bases in between. CDR3 in DNA: TGTGCCAGCAGTGAAGCGCTTCAGAGACAGGACCTCTCTGGGGCCAACGTCCTGACTTTC. This translates into CASSEALQRQDLSGANVLTF.

V gene TRBV6-5 combines with J gene TRBJ2-1, with 10 nucleotides matching TRBD2. With 6 bases clipped from V and 1 base from J, the junction kept 3 bases outside the gene matches. Germline lookup yields CDR1 MNHEY and CDR2 SVGAGI. The CDR3 loop spans 15 amino acids. The CDR3: CASSLLAGSYNEQFF. The CDR3 nucleotides are TGTGCCAGCAGCCTACTAGCGGGATCCTACAATGAGCAGTTCTTC.

CDR3 protein: CSVGWRGDDTGELFF. CDR3 nucleotide sequence: TGCAGCGTTGGTTGGAGGGGAGACGACACCGGGGAGCTGTTTTTT. The chain recombines TRBV29-1 with TRBJ2-2; tentatively, D is TRBD2 (6 bases). The ends were cut back, 4 bases at V and 3 bases at J, with 15 bases in the middle. This CDR3 comprises 15 residues. The V gene's germline CDR1 is SQVTM and CDR2 ANQGSEA.

The V call is TRBV27, the J call TRBJ2-7; D is unclear. The CDR3 has 13 amino acids. CDR1 and CDR2 from the germline V gene are MNHEY and SMNVEV (reference sequence). V was cut by 6 bases and J by 2 bases, with 11 bases left in between. This chain's CDR3 is CASRELTTYEQYF. DNA of the CDR3: TGTGCCAGCAGAGAGTTAACTACCTACGAGCAGTACTTC.

This sequence joins TRBV27 and TRBJ2-5; 11 positions match TRBD2. Per the germline V gene, CDR1 is MNHEY and CDR2 is SMNVEV (reference sequence). The CDR3 length is 16 residues. The V gene end was trimmed by 4 bases and the J gene end by 7 bases; junction bases not matched to a gene: 11. The CDR3 here is CASSSRLAGPPGTQYF. The CDR3 nucleotides are TGTGCCAGCAGTTCCCGACTAGCGGGGCCGCCCGGGACCCAGTACTTC.

The rearrangement links TRBV28 to TRBJ2-1; TRBD1 agrees at 8 bases. Per germline, CDR1 MDHEN and CDR2 SYDVKM. The CDR3 contains 15 residues. The trim removed 6 bases at V and 6 bases at J, leaving 10 bases unmatched. The chain's CDR3 is CASSRTGREVNEQFF. CDR3 sequence (DNA): TGTGCCAGCAGCCGGACAGGGAGAGAGGTCAATGAGCAGTTCTTC.

This chain connects TRBV6-5 to TRBJ2-7; D gene unclear. There are 16 residues in the CDR3. V lost 2 bases to trimming and J lost 4 bases, with 18 bases between them. The germline V gene has CDR1 MNHEY and CDR2 SVGAGI. The DNA of the CDR3 is TGTGCCAGCAGTTACGGGGAAAGTCACCCCCCATACGAGCAGTACTTC. This codes for CASSYGESHPPYEQYF.

The chain recombines TRBV5-6 with TRBJ2-3, with 9 bases fitting TRBD1. The V segment lost 4 bases and the J segment 1 base; nucleotides outside the gene matches: 4. The CDR3 is 15 amino acids. CDR1 SGHDT and CDR2 YYEEEE come from the germline V gene. DNA of the CDR3: TGTGCCAGCAGCATCAGGACAGGGGGCACAGATACGCAGTATTTT. This codes for CASSIRTGGTDTQYF. Complete variable domain (other parts from reference TRBV5-6 and TRBJ2-3): DAGVTQSPTHLIKTRGQQVTLRCSPKSGHDTVSWYQQALGQGPQFIFQYYEEEERQRGNFPDRFSGHQFPNYSSELNVNALLLGDSALYLCASSIRTGGTDTQYFGPGTRLTVL.

Points on this clone: The same CDR3 can be traced to other DNA sequences in this sample. The chain is built from TRBV7-8 and TRBJ2-7; D possibly corresponds to TRBD1 (5 bases). The CDR3 runs 12 residues. The germline V gene has CDR1 SGHVS and CDR2 FQNEAQ. Trimming pared 5 bases from V and 2 bases from J, leaving 7 bases between. The DNA of the CDR3 is TGTGCCAGCAGCCCCAGGGCCTACGAGCAGTACTTC. Its protein is CASSPRAYEQYF.

The chain combines TRBV28 with TRBJ2-1; D may be TRBD2 (6 bases). Trimming cost V 3 bases and J 0 bases, with 9 bases left between them. The V gene's germline CDR1 is MDHEN and CDR2 SYDVKM. The CDR3 has 15 amino acids. The CDR3 spells CASSFVGGSYNEQFF. CDR3 bases: TGTGCCAGCAGTTTCGTCGGGGGCTCCTACAATGAGCAGTTCTTC.

The chain is built from TRBV7-9 and TRBJ2-3; 7 bases align to TRBD1. The CDR3 extends over 15 amino acids. Germline assignment: CDR1 SEHNR and CDR2 FQNEAQ (reference sequence). J was trimmed by 1 base and V by 2 bases; bases with no gene match: 3. The CDR3 protein is CASSLTTGGTDTQYF. The DNA for the CDR3 is TGTGCCAGCAGCTTAACCACAGGGGGCACAGATACGCAGTATTTT.

The chain joins TRBV11-2 to TRBJ2-7, with 7 bases matching TRBD1. V trimming: 1 base; J trimming: 3 bases; junction bases outside the gene matches: 9. From germline, CDR1 is SGHAT and CDR2 FQNNGV. This CDR3 comprises 16 residues. The CDR3 nucleotides are TGTGCCAGCAGCTTAGGGTTCCAGGGGGTGGGCTACGAGCAGTACTTC. It is translated as CASSLGFQGVGYEQYF. Based on the CDR3 plus reference TRBV11-2 and TRBJ2-7, the full variable domain is EAGVAQSPRYKIIEKRQSVAFWCNPISGHATLYWYQQILGQGPKLLIQFQNNGVVDDSQLPKDRFSAERLKGVDSTLKIQPAKLEDSAVYLCASSLGFQGVGYEQYFGPGTRLTVT.